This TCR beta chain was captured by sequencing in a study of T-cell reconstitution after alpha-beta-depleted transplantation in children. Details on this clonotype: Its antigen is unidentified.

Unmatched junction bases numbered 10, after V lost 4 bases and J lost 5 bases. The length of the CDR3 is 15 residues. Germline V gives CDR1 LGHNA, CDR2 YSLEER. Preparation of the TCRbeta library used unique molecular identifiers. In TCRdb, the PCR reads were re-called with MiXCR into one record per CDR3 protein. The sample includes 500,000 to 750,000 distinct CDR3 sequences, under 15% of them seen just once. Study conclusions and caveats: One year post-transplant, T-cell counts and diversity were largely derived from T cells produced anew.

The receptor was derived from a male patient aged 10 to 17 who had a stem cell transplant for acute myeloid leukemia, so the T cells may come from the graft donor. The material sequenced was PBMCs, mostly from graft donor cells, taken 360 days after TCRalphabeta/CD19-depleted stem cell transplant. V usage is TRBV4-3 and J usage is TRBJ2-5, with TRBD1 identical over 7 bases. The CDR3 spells CASSPAPDRWETQYF. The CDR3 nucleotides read TGCGCCAGCAGCCCAGCCCCGGACAGGTGGGAGACCCAGTACTTC.